Listed here are 27 T cell receptor beta chains from one sample, sequenced in a study of post-analysis software for immune sequencing data. Their cognate antigens are unknown. Whole-study findings and limits: Compared with controls, patients had more of about 5 TRBV segments, including TRBV5-6, TRBV5-1 and TRBV20-1.

Presence of unique molecular identifiers characterized the TCR beta cDNA libraries. Via MiXCR, TCRdb re-called the PCR reads, giving one row per CDR3 protein. Of roughly 600,000 distinct CDR3 sequences in the sample, about 40% were seen once. What was sequenced was blood. These receptor sequences come from a girl between 10 and 17 years old with multiple sclerosis.

This clonotype was found a few times. V is TRBV7-9 and J is TRBJ2-1; TRBD1 matches 7 bases. This CDR3 spans 17 amino acids. V trimming: 5 bases; J trimming: 3 bases; junction bases outside the gene matches: 13. Germline CDR1 SEHNR, CDR2 FQNEAQ (reference sequence). DNA for the CDR3: TGTGCCAGCAGCAAAAAGGGGGCGGCGGTCCTCTACAATGAGCAGTTCTTC. This sequence encodes CASSKKGAAVLYNEQFF.

The gene calls are TRBV12-3 or TRBV12-4 and TRBJ2-4; D is perhaps TRBD2 (6 bases). CDR3 size: 16 residues. Trimming removed 6 bases from V and 2 bases from J, with 17 bases in between. CDR3 coding DNA: TGTGCCAGCAGCCCCTGGCGGGATACACCCAAAAACATTCAGTACTTC. Protein: CASSPWRDTPKNIQYF.

J is TRBJ2-7 and V is TRBV13; 7 positions match TRBD2. In germline, CDR1 is PRHDT, CDR2 FYEKMQ (reference sequence). The CDR3 covers 14 residues. The V gene end was trimmed by 5 bases and the J gene end by 5 bases; junction bases not matched to a gene: 9. The CDR3 nucleotides are TGTGCCAGCAGCACCTGGGGAGGGTCCCACGAGCAGTACTTC. It codes for CASSTWGGSHEQYF.

The chain carries TRBV9 and TRBJ2-3, with 13 nucleotides matching TRBD2. Germline V lookup: CDR1 SGDLS, CDR2 YYNGEE. This CDR3 is built from 16 residues. The V gene end was trimmed by 3 bases and the J gene end by 4 bases; junction bases not matched to a gene: 5. The chain's CDR3 is CASSGTSGSNADTQYF. DNA for the CDR3: TGTGCCAGCAGCGGGACTAGCGGGAGTAATGCAGATACGCAGTATTTT.

This chain connects TRBV7-6 to TRBJ2-7; perhaps TRBD2 as D (6 bases). Trimming took 1 base from V and 0 from J, leaving 13 bases between them. The V gene's germline CDR1 is SGHVS and CDR2 FNYEAQ. This CDR3 spans 16 amino acids. Here the CDR3 reads CASSLDRDFSSYEQYF. The CDR3 DNA reads TGTGCCAGCAGCTTAGACCGGGACTTCAGCTCCTACGAGCAGTACTTC.

This chain joins TRBV11-3 and TRBJ2-1; the match to TRBD1 covers 7 bases. The length of the CDR3 is 15 residues. V lost 4 bases and J lost 2; bases outside the gene matches: 5. Germline-derived CDR1 and CDR2 are SGHNT and YENEEA. CDR3 in DNA: TGTGCCAGCAGCTCCGGACAGGACACCTACAATGAGCAGTTCTTC. This encodes CASSSGQDTYNEQFF.

This clonotype was observed a handful of times. V gene TRBV29-1 combines with J gene TRBJ1-2, with D hard to call. V was pared by 3 bases and J by 2 bases, with 10 bases between. The CDR3 is 13 amino acids. Germline assignment: CDR1 SQVTM and CDR2 ANQGSEA. CDR3 coding DNA: TGCAGCGTTGACGCCGGTACAAACTATGGCTACACCTTC. It translates to CSVDAGTNYGYTF.

This chain connects TRBV12-3 or TRBV12-4 to TRBJ2-1, with D unclear. This CDR3 has 14 residues. The ends were cut back, 6 bases at V and 0 bases at J, with 9 bases in the middle. The CDR3 reads CASRGVSSYNEQFF. CDR3 bases: TGTGCCAGCAGGGGTGTAAGCTCCTACAATGAGCAGTTCTTC.

The V gene is TRBV12-3 or TRBV12-4, the J gene TRBJ2-5; 8 bases match TRBD2. Trimming removed 7 bases from V and 1 base from J; junction bases left unmatched: 5. This CDR3 region has 14 residues. The CDR3 DNA reads as TGTGCCAGCATGCAAACTAGCGGCCAAGAGACCCAGTACTTC. Its translation: CASMQTSGQETQYF.

This clonotype was seen a handful of times. The V gene is TRBV29-1, the J gene TRBJ2-1; a weak D match, TRBD2 (6 bases). This CDR3 is 14 amino acids long. Germline V CDR1 and CDR2: SQVTM, ANQGSEA. Trimming cost V 6 bases and J 0 bases, with 12 bases left between them. The CDR3 nucleotides read TGCAGCGTCCCGGGACTGAGCTCCTACAATGAGCAGTTCTTC. This sequence encodes CSVPGLSSYNEQFF.

This clonotype has only a few counts. This chain uses TRBV7-9 with TRBJ2-7; D gene uncertain. The CDR3 totals 13 residues. V lost 2 bases and J 5 bases, leaving 10 bases between the germline ends. The germline V gene encodes CDR1 SEHNR and CDR2 FQNEAQ (reference sequence). CDR3 protein: CASSLSVQDEQYF. As DNA, the CDR3 is TGTGCCAGCAGCTTAAGTGTTCAGGACGAGCAGTACTTC. The full variable domain, its missing parts supplied by reference TRBV7-9 and TRBJ2-7, is DTGVSQNPRHKITKRGQNVTFRCDPISEHNRLYWYRQTLGQGPEFLTYFQNEAQLEKSRLLSDRFSAERPKGSFSTLEIQRTEQGDSAMYLCASSLSVQDEQYFGPGTRLTVT.

This chain uses TRBV6-5 with TRBJ1-2; D uncertain. The CDR3 is 12 residues long. Germline V CDR1 and CDR2: MNHEY, SVGAGI. V dropped 6 bases and J dropped 2 bases, with 7 bases sitting between them. The CDR3 sequence: CASRGLNYGYTF. CDR3 DNA: TGTGCCAGCAGGGGTCTGAACTATGGCTACACCTTC.

The chain employs TRBV20-1 and TRBJ2-6; TRBD1 matches 10 bases. This CDR3 is built from 18 residues. Germline V gene lookup returns CDR1 DFQATT and CDR2 SNEGSKA (reference sequence). Unmatched junction bases numbered 6, after V lost 1 base and J lost 0 bases. CDR3 sequence reads: CSARVGQGDASGANVLTF. CDR3 bases: TGCAGTGCTAGAGTTGGACAGGGGGACGCCTCTGGGGCCAACGTCCTGACTTTC.

The chain carries TRBV6-6 and TRBJ2-7; TRBD2 aligns across 7 bases. V lost 5 bases, J lost 4 bases, and 8 bases stayed unmatched. CDR3 length: 14 residues. The germline gives CDR1 MNHNY, CDR2 SVGAGI (reference sequence). CDR3 coding DNA: TGTGCCAGCAGTACCCACGGGGGGTATTACGAGCAGTACTTC. This translates into CASSTHGGYYEQYF.

This rearrangement joins TRBV9 to TRBJ1-2, with TRBD1 matching 7 bases. J gave up 3 bases and V 4 bases, and 9 bases lay outside the gene matches. CDR3 size: 15 residues. Germline assignment: CDR1 SGDLS and CDR2 YYNGEE. CDR3 in amino acids: CASSTHGTDHYGYTF. The CDR3 coding sequence is TGTGCCAGCAGCACTCACGGGACAGACCACTATGGCTACACCTTC.

The table lists this clonotype with a few counts. V and J are TRBV27 and TRBJ1-1; D perhaps matches TRBD1 (6 bases). V dropped 3 bases and J dropped 3 bases, with 14 bases sitting between them. Per the germline V gene, CDR1 is MNHEY and CDR2 is SMNVEV (reference sequence). The CDR3 spans 15 residues. This chain's CDR3 is CASSFGRTAYTEAFF. The CDR3 region has the DNA TGTGCCAGCAGTTTCGGTAGGACAGCATACACTGAAGCTTTCTTT.

The rearrangement joins TRBV5-1 to TRBJ2-7; 7 nucleotides align to TRBD1. This CDR3 contains 16 residues. From germline, CDR1 is SGHRS and CDR2 YFSETQ. V shed 4 bases, J shed 6 bases, and the junction held 16 bases outside the gene matches. The CDR3: CASSPGTVTTVGEQYF. The CDR3 bases are TGCGCCAGCAGCCCCGGGACAGTGACTACGGTAGGCGAGCAGTACTTC.

The V and J genes are TRBV5-1 and TRBJ2-7, with 7 bases lining up with TRBD1. V was clipped by 3 bases and J by 3 bases; unmatched bases: 6. The CDR3 consists of 14 residues. The V gene's germline CDR1 is SGHRS and CDR2 YFSETQ. The CDR3 DNA reads as TGCGCCAGCAGCTGTAACCGGGACAGCTACGAGCAGTACTTC. This gives the protein CASSCNRDSYEQYF.

This clonotype was observed a handful of times. The chain joins TRBV6-5 to TRBJ1-2; TRBD1 aligns across 10 bases. The length of the CDR3 is 15 residues. J was trimmed by 1 base and V by 2 bases; bases with no gene match: 1. The germline CDR1 and CDR2 sequences are MNHEY and SVGAGI. This CDR3 is CASSYRTGGNYGYTF. CDR3 bases: TGTGCCAGCAGTTACCGGACAGGGGGTAACTATGGCTACACCTTC.

This clonotype was seen a handful of times. The gene calls are TRBV12-3 or TRBV12-4 and TRBJ2-1; TRBD2 is a possible D gene (6 bases). Deletions cut 5 bases from V and 6 bases from J, with 14 bases between. CDR3 length: 14 residues. CDR3 protein: CASSDRDWGNEQFF. CDR3 nucleotide sequence: TGTGCCAGCAGTGACCGGGACTGGGGCAATGAGCAGTTCTTC.

The rearrangement uses TRBV7-9 and TRBJ1-1; 9 nucleotides line up with TRBD1. This CDR3 contains 15 residues. V lost 4 bases to trimming and J lost 2 bases; unmatched junction nucleotides: 5. CDR1 and CDR2 (germline): SEHNR, FQNEAQ (reference sequence). The CDR3 loop reads CASSSRQGVNTEAFF. Written as DNA, the CDR3 is TGTGCCAGCAGCTCCCGACAGGGGGTTAACACTGAAGCTTTCTTT.

The V and J genes are TRBV14 and TRBJ2-5; D uncertain. CDR1 is SGHDN and CDR2 is FVKESK in the germline V gene. Trimming cost V 0 bases and J 0 bases, with 17 bases left between them. The CDR3 runs 18 residues. DNA for the CDR3: TGTGCCAGCAGCCAAGATTCTTCCACCCGGGTGTACCAAGAGACCCAGTACTTC. This gives the protein CASSQDSSTRVYQETQYF.

The chain combines TRBV20-1 with TRBJ1-2; weak D call: TRBD1 (6 bases). V was clipped by 6 bases and J by 6 bases, with 26 bases between them. CDR1 DFQATT and CDR2 SNEGSKA come from the germline V gene (reference sequence). The CDR3 spans 16 residues. The CDR3 spells CSAYPPGQKREDGYTF. CDR3 bases: TGCAGTGCGTATCCCCCGGGACAAAAACGAGAGGATGGCTACACCTTC.

The rearrangement links TRBV20-1 to TRBJ2-4, with D perhaps matching TRBD1 (6 bases). V was trimmed by 0 bases and J by 4 bases, leaving 13 bases between them. The CDR3 extends over 15 amino acids. Germline V gene sequence: CDR1 DFQATT, CDR2 SNEGSKA (reference sequence). The CDR3 bases are TGCAGTGCTAGAGACGACCGGACAGCTAAAAACATTCAGTACTTC. Protein sequence: CSARDDRTAKNIQYF.

The rearrangement joins TRBV12-3 or TRBV12-4 to TRBJ2-1; 11 bases are shared with TRBD2. The CDR3 covers 16 residues. J was trimmed by 8 bases and V by 5 bases; bases with no gene match: 11. The CDR3 loop reads CASSPHSGRAFDEQFF. The CDR3 nucleotides are TGTGCCAGCAGTCCTCATAGCGGGAGGGCCTTCGATGAGCAGTTCTTC.

The chain employs TRBV20-1 and TRBJ2-5; 7 nucleotides agree with TRBD2. CDR1 is DFQATT and CDR2 is SNEGSKA in the germline V gene (reference sequence). The trim removed 1 base at V and 3 bases at J, leaving 5 bases unmatched. The CDR3 sequence is 14 residues long. CDR3 residues: CSARGNLAEETQYF. As DNA, the CDR3 is TGCAGTGCTAGAGGTAATCTAGCGGAAGAGACCCAGTACTTC.

The chain joins TRBV5-5 to TRBJ1-2, with D possibly matching TRBD1 (5 bases). Germline CDR1 reads SGHKS; CDR2 reads YYEKEE (reference sequence). The germline V and J ends were trimmed by 0 bases and 8 bases, with 11 bases remaining between them. The length of the CDR3 is 13 residues. The CDR3, as DNA: TGTGCCAGCAGCTTGGCAGGCAGGACAGGCTACACCTTC. Amino acids: CASSLAGRTGYTF.